This record looks at one T cell receptor (beta chain) sequence and its context. Its antigen is unknown. This entry is derived from a study of regulatory T cells in long-lasting Graves disease. Study-wide background: Patients met the persistent Graves' disease definition after over 5 years of antithyroid drugs with positive TSH receptor antibodies.

Indicated time point: persistent/refractory GD, antithyroid drugs over 5 years with positive TRAb. PBMC-extracted RNA yielded the TCR library. The CDR3 is made up of 13 amino acids. CDR1 and CDR2 from the germline V gene are DFQATT and SNEGSKA (reference sequence). Deletions cut 5 bases from V and 6 bases from J, with 13 bases between. Findings of the study overall: Accuracy may have been reduced by the small sample size. There was favoring of TRBV28, TRBJ1-2 and TRBJ2-5 in persistent disease.

Researchers made TCR beta libraries by using iRepertoire HTBI primers and running Arm-PCR on CDR3 regions. In the study's own analysis: Samples collectively showed more than 55 TRBV and roughly 15 TRBJ segments. TCRdb processed the multiplex PCR reads anew with MiXCR; each CDR3 protein has one entry. These V and J calls originate from TCRdb's pipeline instead of the authors' own analysis. This table holds 350,000 to 500,000 distinct CDR3 sequences, over 20% found once. The sequencing here drew on peripheral blood mononuclear cells (PBMCs), taken when the disease was refractory, from a patient treated with antithyroid drugs. The source of this sequence is a female donor with Graves disease. V gene TRBV20-1 combines with J gene TRBJ1-4, with D possibly being TRBD1 (5 bases). The CDR3 DNA reads TGCAGTGCTGGGACTCAGAGGGATGAAAAACTGTTTTTT. Translation: CSAGTQRDEKLFF.